This TCR beta chain comes out of a study of T-cell memory formation after mild COVID-19. General study findings and limits: CD4+ bias marked clones expanding day 15 to 37, unlike balanced contracting clones. Mainly CM and EM harbored the contracting CD4+ clones; mainly EMRA harbored the CD8+ ones. Memory cells collected pre-infection included some clones that later responded, suggesting cross-reactive memory joined.

After 5'RACE with constant-segment primers, TCR alpha and TCR beta cDNA libraries carrying sample barcodes and UMIs were obtained. MiXCR was run by TCRdb on the 5' RACE reads, yielding one entry per CDR3 protein. Of 430,000 or so distinct CDR3 sequences listed, around 25% are singletons. The CDR3 has 15 residues. The germline V gene encodes CDR1 SGHRS and CDR2 YFSETQ. The J segment lost 4 bases and the V segment lost 4 bases, leaving 8 bases of the junction unmatched. Notes on this clonotype: Its specificity is not known.

Sequenced: PBMCs or a T cell subset sorted from them (not recorded which). This TCR was recovered from an adult woman who had mild COVID-19 (a few samples of this study predate the infection). Cell type and time point are not known. This chain joins TRBV5-1 and TRBJ2-1; 7 bases are shared with TRBD2. The CDR3, as DNA: TGCGCCAGCAGCAAGGATCCGCGGGAGTACAATGAGCAGTTCTTC. Translating it yields CASSKDPREYNEQFF.